A selection of T cell receptor beta chains follows, all from one sample in a study of blood T cells in healthy people across ages. From the 5' RACE reads, TCRdb called clonotypes with MiXCR, one entry per CDR3 protein. The data contain around 1.5 million distinct CDR3 sequences, around 55% of them singletons. Sequencing was carried out using blood. These receptor sequences come from a man aged 18 to 35 in good health. The CDR3 runs from the conserved cysteine through the conserved F or W. The D gene is left open where the match is weak. Expanded clones are given a class, and other clones once, few, many or no size at all.

v_call: TRBV7-8
clone_size: .
j_call: TRBJ2-1
d_call: .
cdr3_nt: TGTGCCAGCAGCTTAGGGGGCCCCGGAGTTTACAATGAGCAGTTCTTC
cdr3_aa: CASSLGGPGVYNEQFF

v_call: TRBV14
clone_size: .
j_call: TRBJ1-4
d_call: .
cdr3_nt: TGTGCCAGCAGCCCAATCACGGGTAGCGGTGAAAAACTGTTTTTT
cdr3_aa: CASSPITGSGEKLFF

v_call: TRBV5-1
clone_size: few
j_call: TRBJ2-7
d_call: .
cdr3_nt: TGCGCCAGCAGCCCAGAGGGTAGCGTGAGCTACGAGCAGTACTTC
cdr3_aa: CASSPEGSVSYEQYF

v_call: TRBV4-3
clone_size: once
j_call: TRBJ2-4
d_call: TRBD1
cdr3_nt: TGCGCCAGCAGCCATAACAGGGGCCCGTTTAACATTCAGTACTTC
cdr3_aa: CASSHNRGPFNIQYF

v_call: TRBV4-1
clone_size: .
j_call: TRBJ2-3
d_call: TRBD2
cdr3_nt: TGCGCCAGCAGCGCCCTAGCGGAGAGCACAGATACGCAGTATTTT
cdr3_aa: CASSALAESTDTQYF

v_call: TRBV7-7
clone_size: few
j_call: TRBJ2-6
d_call: .
cdr3_nt: TGTGCCAGCAGCCCAGGACACAGCCTCTCTGGGGCCAACGTCCTGACTTTC
cdr3_aa: CASSPGHSLSGANVLTF

v_call: TRBV20-1
clone_size: .
j_call: TRBJ2-7
d_call: .
cdr3_nt: TGCAGTGCTACAAGAGTGGGACTTCGTGGCTACGAGCAGTACTTC
cdr3_aa: CSATRVGLRGYEQYF

v_call: TRBV20-1
clone_size: once
j_call: TRBJ2-5
d_call: .
cdr3_nt: TGCAGTGCTAACTGGGGGGCCCAGTACTTC
cdr3_aa: CSANWGAQYF

v_call: TRBV6-2/TRBV6-3
clone_size: once
j_call: TRBJ2-1
d_call: TRBD2
cdr3_nt: TGTGCCAGCAGTACCCCAGAGACGCGGGGGAATGAGCAGTTCTTC
cdr3_aa: CASSTPETRGNEQFF

v_call: TRBV27
clone_size: few
j_call: TRBJ2-7
d_call: .
cdr3_nt: TGTGCCAGCAGTTCCGGGAGTGGAGAGCAGTACTTC
cdr3_aa: CASSSGSGEQYF

v_call: TRBV6-2/TRBV6-3
clone_size: .
j_call: TRBJ2-6
d_call: .
cdr3_nt: TGTGCCAGCAGTTTAGGCCCGCCAACTGGGGCCAACGTCCTGACTTTC
cdr3_aa: CASSLGPPTGANVLTF

v_call: TRBV12-3/TRBV12-4
clone_size: few
j_call: TRBJ2-6
d_call: .
cdr3_nt: TGTGCCAGCAGACAGGACAGCTCTGGGGCCAACGTCCTGACTTTC
cdr3_aa: CASRQDSSGANVLTF

v_call: TRBV6-1
clone_size: .
j_call: TRBJ1-2
d_call: .
cdr3_nt: TGTGCCAGCAGTCTACGACAACAGGGAGAGGTCTACACCTTC
cdr3_aa: CASSLRQQGEVYTF

v_call: TRBV20-1
clone_size: few
j_call: TRBJ2-7
d_call: TRBD2
cdr3_nt: TGCAGTGCTAGAGACGGGAAGCGGGAGTACGAGCAGTACTTC
cdr3_aa: CSARDGKREYEQYF

v_call: TRBV3-1
clone_size: .
j_call: TRBJ2-5
d_call: TRBD2
cdr3_nt: TGTGCCAGCAGCCAAAGTAGCGGGGGGGGACAAGAGACCCAGTACTTC
cdr3_aa: CASSQSSGGGQETQYF

v_call: TRBV7-2
clone_size: few
j_call: TRBJ2-3
d_call: .
cdr3_nt: TGTGCCAGCAGCTTAGCCAAGCTTCGTGCGAGCACAGATACGCAGTATTTT
cdr3_aa: CASSLAKLRASTDTQYF

v_call: TRBV6-4
clone_size: .
j_call: TRBJ2-7
d_call: TRBD1
cdr3_nt: TGTGCCAGCAGTGGCATAATGACAGGGCTGACCTACGAGCAGTACTTC
cdr3_aa: CASSGIMTGLTYEQYF

v_call: TRBV12-3/TRBV12-4
clone_size: .
j_call: TRBJ1-2
d_call: TRBD1
cdr3_nt: TGTGCCAGCAGTTTATTAGGGGGCTACTATGGCTACACCTTC
cdr3_aa: CASSLLGGYYGYTF

v_call: TRBV9
clone_size: .
j_call: TRBJ2-1
d_call: TRBD1
cdr3_nt: TGTGCCAGCAGCGAGGGACAGGATTACAATGAGCAGTTCTTC
cdr3_aa: CASSEGQDYNEQFF

v_call: TRBV20-1
clone_size: .
j_call: TRBJ2-3
d_call: .
cdr3_nt: TGCAGTGCTAGTTTTCTAAGCACAGATACGCAGTATTTT
cdr3_aa: CSASFLSTDTQYF

v_call: TRBV7-9
clone_size: .
j_call: TRBJ2-6
d_call: .
cdr3_nt: TGTGCCAGCAGCTTTACAGGAAATCCTGGGGCCAACGTCCTGACTTTC
cdr3_aa: CASSFTGNPGANVLTF

v_call: TRBV5-1
clone_size: few
j_call: TRBJ1-6
d_call: .
cdr3_nt: TGCGCCAGCAGCTTGAGACGGGATAATTCACCCCTCCACTTT
cdr3_aa: CASSLRRDNSPLHF

v_call: TRBV4-1
clone_size: .
j_call: TRBJ2-1
d_call: .
cdr3_nt: TGCGCCAGCAGCCAAGATTGGACACAAAACAATGAGCAGTTCTTC
cdr3_aa: CASSQDWTQNNEQFF

v_call: TRBV29-1
clone_size: .
j_call: TRBJ2-7
d_call: TRBD2
cdr3_nt: TGCAGCGTTTATGGGACTAGCGGCTACGAGCAGTACTTC
cdr3_aa: CSVYGTSGYEQYF

v_call: TRBV4-2
clone_size: .
j_call: TRBJ2-7
d_call: .
cdr3_nt: TGTGCCAGCAGCCAAGATTGGAACGACGGGAGTGTCTCCCAGTACTTC
cdr3_aa: CASSQDWNDGSVSQYF

v_call: TRBV29-1
clone_size: few
j_call: TRBJ2-3
d_call: .
cdr3_nt: TGCAGCGTTGATGTGATGGGTGGAGTTACGCAGTATTTT
cdr3_aa: CSVDVMGGVTQYF

v_call: TRBV7-9
clone_size: .
j_call: TRBJ2-3
d_call: .
cdr3_nt: TGTGCCAGCGGCCCCGCCGAGGGGCTAGGTACGGATACGCAGTATTTT
cdr3_aa: CASGPAEGLGTDTQYF

v_call: TRBV5-1
clone_size: .
j_call: TRBJ2-1
d_call: .
cdr3_nt: TGCGCCAGCAGCTGTGGTACCTACAATGAGCAGTTCTTC
cdr3_aa: CASSCGTYNEQFF

v_call: TRBV13
clone_size: few
j_call: TRBJ2-1
d_call: TRBD2
cdr3_nt: TGTGCCAGCAGCTTAAGTCTAGCGGGGAGCTCCTACAATGAGCAGTTCTTC
cdr3_aa: CASSLSLAGSSYNEQFF

v_call: TRBV20-1
clone_size: .
j_call: TRBJ2-6
d_call: .
cdr3_nt: TGCAGTGCCCCCGTGGCAGGTAACTCTGGGGCCAACGTCCTGACTTTC
cdr3_aa: CSAPVAGNSGANVLTF

v_call: TRBV4-1
clone_size: .
j_call: TRBJ2-7
d_call: .
cdr3_nt: TGCGCCAGCAGCCGCGAGGCAGATTCCTACGAGCAGTACTTC
cdr3_aa: CASSREADSYEQYF

v_call: TRBV4-3
clone_size: .
j_call: TRBJ1-6
d_call: TRBD1
cdr3_nt: TGCACCAGCAGCAAGGGACAGCTTAATTCACCCCTCCACTTT
cdr3_aa: CTSSKGQLNSPLHF

v_call: TRBV11-2
clone_size: few
j_call: TRBJ2-6
d_call: .
cdr3_nt: TGTGCCAGCAGCAGCCCCCGGGCCAACGTCCTGACTTTC
cdr3_aa: CASSSPRANVLTF

v_call: TRBV5-1
clone_size: .
j_call: TRBJ2-5
d_call: TRBD2
cdr3_nt: TGCGCCAGCAGCTCAGGACTAGCGGGAGTAGGTTTTGGGACCCAGTACTTC
cdr3_aa: CASSSGLAGVGFGTQYF

v_call: TRBV4-2
clone_size: .
j_call: TRBJ2-3
d_call: TRBD2
cdr3_nt: TGTGCCAGCAGTTTGCGGGGGGGCTTCTCAGATACGCAGTATTTT
cdr3_aa: CASSLRGGFSDTQYF

v_call: TRBV6-5
clone_size: .
j_call: TRBJ2-1
d_call: .
cdr3_nt: TGTGCCAGCACCCTGGGGACGGCCGAGCAGTTCTTC
cdr3_aa: CASTLGTAEQFF

v_call: TRBV4-1
clone_size: .
j_call: TRBJ2-1
d_call: .
cdr3_nt: TGCGCCAGCAGCCAAGTGACTACTGGATACAATGAGCAGTTCTTC
cdr3_aa: CASSQVTTGYNEQFF

v_call: TRBV20-1
clone_size: .
j_call: TRBJ2-5
d_call: TRBD2
cdr3_nt: TGCAGTGCTAGGGGTACACGGGGGGGTATTGGGGAGCGGTACTTC
cdr3_aa: CSARGTRGGIGERYF

v_call: TRBV7-8
clone_size: .
j_call: TRBJ2-7
d_call: .
cdr3_nt: TGTGCCAGCAGCTTAGTGGGGGGAACCATTACCTACGAGCAGTACTTC
cdr3_aa: CASSLVGGTITYEQYF

v_call: TRBV27
clone_size: .
j_call: TRBJ2-7
d_call: .
cdr3_nt: TGTGCCAGCAGTTTAGGAACAGGGATCACCTACGAGCAGTACTTC
cdr3_aa: CASSLGTGITYEQYF

v_call: TRBV12-3/TRBV12-4
clone_size: few
j_call: TRBJ1-1
d_call: .
cdr3_nt: TGTGCCAGCAGTCCGAATTCAGGGAGCACTGAAGCTTTCTTT
cdr3_aa: CASSPNSGSTEAFF

v_call: TRBV4-1
clone_size: .
j_call: TRBJ2-4
d_call: .
cdr3_nt: TGCGCCAGCAGCCCCGAGGGCACGGGAAACATTCAGTACTTC
cdr3_aa: CASSPEGTGNIQYF

v_call: TRBV27
clone_size: .
j_call: TRBJ2-7
d_call: .
cdr3_nt: TGTGCCAGCAGTTTCACGGGGGAAGGCTACGAGCAGTACTTC
cdr3_aa: CASSFTGEGYEQYF

v_call: TRBV6-2/TRBV6-3
clone_size: .
j_call: TRBJ1-2
d_call: TRBD1
cdr3_nt: TGTGCCAGCAGTTACTCGACAGGGCAGACTCTGAATGGCTACACCTTC
cdr3_aa: CASSYSTGQTLNGYTF

v_call: TRBV11-2
clone_size: .
j_call: TRBJ1-1
d_call: .
cdr3_nt: TGTGCCAGCAGCCGTCATCAGGGGAGGAGGACTGAAGCTTTCTTT
cdr3_aa: CASSRHQGRRTEAFF

v_call: TRBV5-1
clone_size: .
j_call: TRBJ2-1
d_call: TRBD2
cdr3_nt: TGCGCCAGCAGCACGGGACTAGCGGGGAGTGTCAATGAGCAGTTCTTC
cdr3_aa: CASSTGLAGSVNEQFF

v_call: TRBV24-1
clone_size: .
j_call: TRBJ1-1
d_call: .
cdr3_nt: TGTGCCACCAGTGAGACAGGCGACCAAGCTTTCTTT
cdr3_aa: CATSETGDQAFF

v_call: TRBV29-1
clone_size: few
j_call: TRBJ2-7
d_call: .
cdr3_nt: TGCAGCGTTGAAGATGAGGCGGGTTTAAACGAGCAGTACTTC
cdr3_aa: CSVEDEAGLNEQYF

v_call: TRBV6-2/TRBV6-3
clone_size: .
j_call: TRBJ1-5
d_call: .
cdr3_nt: TGTGCCAGCAGTTACCAGACGGGGTGGCGAAGTGGCAATCAGCCCCAGCATTTT
cdr3_aa: CASSYQTGWRSGNQPQHF

v_call: TRBV7-4
clone_size: few
j_call: TRBJ2-5
d_call: .
cdr3_nt: TGTGCCAGCAGCCGAATCTTGGGGGTGGCAGATTATGAGACCCAGTACTTC
cdr3_aa: CASSRILGVADYETQYF

v_call: TRBV7-6
clone_size: few
j_call: TRBJ2-7
d_call: .
cdr3_nt: TGTGCCAGCAGCTTAGCTGGCAGTCCCCTCTACGAGCAGTACTTC
cdr3_aa: CASSLAGSPLYEQYF